Included here is one T cell receptor (beta chain) sequence, with context. This clonotype has only a few counts. Its recognized antigen is unknown. Base quality data are lacking; no much larger clone is found one base away. The TCR beta CDR3 regions were amplified from RNA transcripts. The first round of RT-PCR for the TCR CDR3 was performed with the HTBI primer set and the Qiagen OneStep RT-PCR kit. Libraries were constructed in a second round of multiplex PCR, after which size selection and purification were carried out. The libraries were sequenced on an Illumina HiSeq2000 using paired-end 100 bp reads. On the study's bioinformatics: SOAPnuke was used to process the raw data, throwing out any read that contained adapters or uncalled bases, had a mean Phred below 15, or lacked an exact constant-primer or identifier match. High-quality paired reads were merged using COPE v1.2.5, and each unique nucleotide sequence was defined as a clonotype. MiTCR v1.1 was used to align the clonotypes against IMGT TRBV, TRBD and TRBJ reference segments. The analysis was restricted to V-J combinations with a frequency above 0.0001, which together covered 99% to 99.2% of the repertoires. The TCS score was defined as the ratio of F50 (clonal expansion) to E x V (chaos), calculated using BLOSUM62-based TCRdist between CDR3 peptides within each V-J. Welch's t-statistics and random forest reduced fewer than 550 V-J features to 10 to 15, which were used in a naive Bayes classifier (R e1071). The public reads were quality trimmed at Q25 with fastp and then assembled into clones with MiXCR by TCRdb, keeping productive beta chains. Identical CDR3 proteins give one entry, which carries the most common genes and DNA. Clone size and V and J calls follow TCRdb, not the original study. For this sample there are approximately 400,000 distinct CDR3 sequences; less than 20% appear just once. The ten largest clones take up 25% to 35% of the sample.

This entry is derived from a study of T cells in Graves' hyperthyroidism and ophthalmopathy (dated by TCRdb to about 2019). For the wider study: Peripheral blood was collected at initial diagnosis, before any treatment. A discovery cohort of about a hundred patients, roughly 45 with Graves' ophthalmopathy and more than 55 with stable Graves' hyperthyroidism, was used to find distinguishing TCR V-J signatures. Prospective prediction of ophthalmopathy was tested in an independent validation cohort of some 20 hyperthyroidism patients and 15 to 17 patients who later progressed to ophthalmopathy. For training and testing, the 80 to 100 patients in the discovery cohort were randomly divided in a 7:3 ratio. In addition, the study compared T-cell repertoires in thyroid tissue and in blood from over 5 Graves' hyperthyroidism patients. After blood sampling, hyperthyroidism patients were treated with methimazole at a starting dose of 30 mg daily, and ophthalmopathy patients were treated with high-dose intravenous methylprednisolone. The paper describes TCR Vbeta CDR3 sequencing of roughly 130 peripheral blood samples, made up of about 40 ophthalmopathy patients, roughly 80 hyperthyroidism patients and about 17 progressor patients.

General study outcomes and caveats: Blood samples also contained most of the expanded thyroid clonotypes (frequency above 0.001), which suggests that blood repertoires may reflect thyroid immune responses. A 13 V-J signature model separated ophthalmopathy from stable hyperthyroidism, with roughly 88% sensitivity and 81% to 83% specificity in cross-validation and 80%/75% in testing. In validation, the model predicted progression to ophthalmopathy a median of about 6.5 months before onset, with roughly 68% sensitivity and nearly 75% specificity. Sample size was not statistically predetermined, and blinding of investigators to group allocation was not performed.

V is cut by 1 base and J by 15 bases, and the space between the germline ends is 18 bases. CDR1 GTSNPN and CDR2 SVGIG are derived from the germline V gene (reference sequence). The CDR3 starts with the cysteine, ends with the phenylalanine, and has 13 residues. Solely the CDR3 DNA is kept, with 39 bases framed from the first base. Hyperthyroidism patients were newly diagnosed, with disease duration under 2 months, and aged 18 to 65 years. Any patient with an uncontrolled infection, another autoimmune disease, pregnancy or lactation was excluded. Diagnoses were based on clinical symptoms, serum thyroxine and TRAb, thyroid ultrasound and orbital computed tomography. Blood from progressor patients was drawn when they were first diagnosed with hyperthyroidism, before any ophthalmopathy symptoms appeared. PBMCs were separated from roughly 9.6 ml of fresh peripheral blood using Ficoll-Paque density gradient centrifugation. Progressor patients were defined as those initially diagnosed with Graves' hyperthyroidism in whom ophthalmopathy developed during follow-up. Trizol reagent was used to extract total RNA, and RNA quality was then checked on an Agilent 2100 Bioanalyzer.

The receptor was derived from a woman aged 18-35 years with Graves' hyperthyroidism that later progressed to Graves' ophthalmopathy. Rearrangement joined TRBV30 to TRBJ2-2; the D region possibly corresponds to TRBD1 (6 bases align). Material for sequencing was blood. The bases read TGTGCCTGGAGTGAGGGGGTATTAGGGGCCTTGTTTTTT. This gives the protein CAWSEGVLGALFF.